A selection of T cell receptor beta chains follows, all from one sample in a study of T cells in Graves' hyperthyroidism and ophthalmopathy. TCRdb re-derived calls from the multiplex PCR reads in MiXCR, one entry per CDR3 protein. Here the sample spans roughly 840,000 distinct CDR3 sequences, roughly 40% being singletons. Material for sequencing was blood. These receptors were obtained from a man younger than 30 with Graves' hyperthyroidism. The CDR3 runs from the conserved cysteine through the conserved F or W. Each record gives: J gene, V gene, clone size, D gene, CDR3 DNA, CDR3 protein. A D gene is named only where the DNA matches it firmly. Clone sizes are given selectively: once, few, many, or a class where the clone is expanded.

TRBJ1-6	TRBV7-2	NA	TRBD1	TGTGCCAGCAGCTTGGACAGGGTGCGGGGCTATTCACCCCTCCACTTT	CASSLDRVRGYSPLHF
TRBJ2-7	TRBV4-2	NA	TRBD2	TGTGCCAGCAGCCAAGTAACGGGGGGTGACTACGAGCAGTACTTC	CASSQVTGGDYEQYF
TRBJ2-2	TRBV25-1	medium-sized	NA	TGTGCCAGCAGTGAATTTAGAAACACCGGGGAGCTGTTTTTT	CASSEFRNTGELFF
TRBJ1-1	TRBV6-1	few	NA	TGTGCCAGCAGTGAGGGACAGAACACTGAAGCTTTCTTT	CASSEGQNTEAFF
TRBJ1-6	TRBV3-1	once	NA	TGTGCCAGCAGCCAAGAAATTGGAGTGCTCGCCAGCGCGAATTCACCCCTCCACTTT	CASSQEIGVLASANSPLHF
TRBJ1-4	TRBV25-1	NA	NA	TGTGCCAGCTCGCGAAGGGACGGTGAAAAACTGTTTTTT	CASSRRDGEKLFF
TRBJ1-4	TRBV25-1	many	NA	TGTGCCAGCAGTGAATCCGACGGAAAACTGTTTTTT	CASSESDGKLFF
TRBJ2-7	TRBV20-1	NA	TRBD2	TGCAGTGCTAGAGTGGGGACTAGCTCCCTCGAGCAGTACTTC	CSARVGTSSLEQYF
TRBJ2-7	TRBV4-2	NA	NA	TGTGCCAGCAGCCACAGAAACGAGCAGTACTTC	CASSHRNEQYF
TRBJ1-6	TRBV9	once	NA	TGTGCCAGCAGCGTTGGCACGTCTACGGGTTCACCCCTCCACTTT	CASSVGTSTGSPLHF
TRBJ2-2	TRBV7-9	many	NA	TGTGCCAGCACCCAGGGGGAGCTGTTTTTT	CASTQGELFF
TRBJ1-6	TRBV6-4	NA	TRBD1	TGTGCCAGCAGTGACTCAGGACAGGGAAAATCACCCCTCCACTTT	CASSDSGQGKSPLHF
TRBJ1-2	TRBV5-1	many	NA	TGCGCCAGCAGCTTGGAAACAGTTTACTATGGCTACACCTTC	CASSLETVYYGYTF
TRBJ2-5	TRBV15	many	NA	TGTGCCACCAGCAGATTTGATGAAGCCCAAGAGACCCAGTACTTC	CATSRFDEAQETQYF
TRBJ1-4	TRBV10-3	NA	NA	TGTGCCATCATGCCGGGACGGAATGAAAAACTGTTTTTT	CAIMPGRNEKLFF
TRBJ1-2	TRBV5-1	few	NA	TGCGCCAGCAGCTCAACAGCCACCTATGGCTACACCTTC	CASSSTATYGYTF